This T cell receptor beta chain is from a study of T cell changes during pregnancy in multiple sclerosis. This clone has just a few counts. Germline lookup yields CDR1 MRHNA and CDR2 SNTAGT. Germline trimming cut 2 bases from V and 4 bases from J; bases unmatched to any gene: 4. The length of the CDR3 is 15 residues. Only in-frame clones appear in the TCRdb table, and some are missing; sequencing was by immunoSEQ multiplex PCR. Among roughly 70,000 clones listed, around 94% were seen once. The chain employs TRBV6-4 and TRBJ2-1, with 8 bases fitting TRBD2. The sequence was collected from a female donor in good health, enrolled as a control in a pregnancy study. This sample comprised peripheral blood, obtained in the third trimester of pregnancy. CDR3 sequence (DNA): TGTGCCAGCAGTGACGGAGCGGGGGAGTACAATGAGCAGTTCTTC. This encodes CASSDGAGEYNEQFF.